These 19 T cell receptor beta chains originate from one sample sequenced in a study of cytomegalovirus exposure and HLA in healthy donors. The study ran its PCR with 60 Vbeta and 13 Jbeta primers. TCRdb keeps only in-frame clones here, not all; method: immunoSEQ multiplex PCR. Altogether about 31,000 clones are present, about 83% being singletons, with the ten largest covering around 3%. Input material: PBMCs. These receptors were collected from a boy aged 10-17 years in good health and CMV-seronegative.

J is TRBJ1-2 and V is TRBV12-5, with 10 bases lining up with TRBD1. V was clipped by 1 base and J by 4 bases; unmatched bases: 3. CDR1 is LGHNT and CDR2 is FRNRAP in the germline V gene. The length of the CDR3 is 15 residues. This CDR3 is CASGLEGDRGYGYTF. The CDR3 DNA sequence: TGTGCTAGTGGTTTGGAGGGGGACAGGGGCTATGGCTACACCTTC.

The chain employs TRBV16 and TRBJ1-6; no definite D call. The germline CDR1 and CDR2 sequences are KGHSY and FQNENV. The length of the CDR3 is 13 residues. V dropped 2 bases and J dropped 8 bases, with 7 bases sitting between them. The CDR3 bases are TGTGCCAGCAGCCAAGTAGCAGATTCACCCCTCCACTTT. Encoded protein: CASSQVADSPLHF.

V and J are TRBV12-5 and TRBJ1-1, with D perhaps TRBD1 (5 bases). Germline loops: CDR1 LGHNT, CDR2 FRNRAP. V lost 4 bases and J 5 bases, leaving 14 bases between the germline ends. This CDR3 is built from 14 residues. CDR3: CASGSGNLGTEAFF. The CDR3 nucleotides read TGTGCTAGTGGTTCAGGGAATTTGGGTACTGAAGCTTTCTTT. Supplemented by reference TRBV12-5 and TRBJ1-1, the full variable domain reads DARVTQTPRHKVTEMGQEVTMRCQPILGHNTVFWYRQTMMQGLELLAYFRNRAPLDDSGMPKDRFSAEMPDATLATLKIQPSEPRDSAVYFCASGSGNLGTEAFFGQGTRLTVV.

The rearrangement joins TRBV5-6 to TRBJ2-7; 10 bases line up with TRBD1. Germline V lookup: CDR1 SGHDT, CDR2 YYEEEE. The CDR3 has 14 residues. The V and J ends lost 4 bases and 5 bases, in that order; junction bases with no gene match: 6. This chain's CDR3 is CASSTGTGVHEQYF. The CDR3 DNA follows: TGTGCCAGCAGCACCGGGACAGGGGTCCACGAGCAGTACTTC.

V usage is TRBV4-1 and J usage is TRBJ2-1, with 9 bases that match TRBD1. The CDR3 extends over 17 amino acids. V lost 1 base to trimming and J lost 4 bases; unmatched junction nucleotides: 8. Germline lookup yields CDR1 MGHRA and CDR2 YSYEKL. CDR3 residues: CASSQVFRTGVYNEQFF. CDR3 in DNA: TGCGCCAGCAGCCAAGTTTTCCGGACAGGGGTTTACAATGAGCAGTTCTTC.

The chain joins TRBV5-1 to TRBJ2-3; TRBD2 matches 12 bases. CDR1 and CDR2 (germline): SGHRS, YFSETQ. CDR3 length: 17 amino acids. V shed 3 bases, J shed 4 bases, and the junction held 9 bases outside the gene matches. The CDR3 loop is CASSSLASGGVADTQYF. The CDR3 nucleotides are TGCGCCAGCAGCTCCCTGGCTAGCGGGGGGGTGGCAGATACGCAGTATTTT.

This clone was observed a handful of times. The J gene is TRBJ1-1, the V gene TRBV5-1; D is possibly TRBD1 (6 bases). CDR3 length equals 14 residues. Trimming stripped 0 bases from V and 5 bases from J, with 11 bases between. Germline CDR1 reads SGHRS; CDR2 reads YFSETQ. As DNA, the CDR3 is TGCGCCAGCAGCTTGGAATTCCAGGGGACTGAAGCTTTCTTT. Amino acids: CASSLEFQGTEAFF.

The chain uses TRBV4-2 and TRBJ1-4; a weak D match, TRBD1 (5 bases). This CDR3 spans 16 amino acids. Germline values: CDR1 LGHNA, CDR2 YNFKEQ. V dropped 1 base and J dropped 4 bases, with 13 bases sitting between them. The CDR3 DNA reads TGTGCCAGCAGCCAAGGGGAGTTGGGGGGTAATGAAAAACTGTTTTTT. Translation: CASSQGELGGNEKLFF.

The chain links TRBV10-1 to TRBJ1-1; D is unclear. The germline V gene has CDR1 WNHNN and CDR2 SYGVQD (reference sequence). This CDR3 region has 14 residues. Trimming shortened V by 2 bases and J by 2 bases, and 9 bases separated the two germline ends. The CDR3: CASSEAAANTEAFF. The DNA of the CDR3 is TGCGCCAGCAGTGAGGCGGCAGCCAACACTGAAGCTTTCTTT.

The CDR3 region is CASSELRQITTYEQYF. Written as DNA, the CDR3 is TGTGCCAGCAGTGAACTCAGACAGATTACCACCTACGAGCAGTACTTC. The rearrangement links TRBV2 to TRBJ2-7; tentative D call: TRBD1 (5 bases). This CDR3 region has 16 residues. Germline V gene lookup returns CDR1 SNHLY and CDR2 FYNNEI. V shed 2 bases and J shed 2 bases, with 16 bases lying between them.

The chain uses TRBV7-3 and TRBJ1-2; D not resolved. Trimming shortened V by 5 bases and J by 4 bases, and 17 bases separated the two germline ends. Germline V lookup: CDR1 SGHTA, CDR2 FQGTGA. This CDR3 spans 15 amino acids. For the CDR3, the DNA is TGTGCCAGCAGCCCCGCTGGCGGGGAACTCTATGGCTACACCTTC. This gives the protein CASSPAGGELYGYTF.

V usage is TRBV6-5 and J usage is TRBJ2-7; D possibly corresponds to TRBD1 (5 bases). CDR3 length: 15 amino acids. Germline assignment: CDR1 MNHEY and CDR2 SVGAGI. V lost 0 bases and J 2 bases, leaving 11 bases between the germline ends. The CDR3 here is CASSYSRTSTYEQYF. Written as DNA, the CDR3 is TGTGCCAGCAGTTACTCCCGGACATCAACCTACGAGCAGTACTTC.

This chain joins TRBV28 and TRBJ1-6, with TRBD1 as a possible D gene (5 bases). The V end was cut by 2 bases, the J end by 8 bases, with 16 bases between. The CDR3 has 16 amino acids. Germline loops: CDR1 MDHEN, CDR2 SYDVKM. CDR3 sequence reads: CASSLPFHGADSPLHF. DNA of the CDR3: TGTGCCAGCAGTTTACCGTTTCATGGGGCGGATTCACCCCTCCACTTT.

The chain couples TRBV6-5 to TRBJ1-1; D remains unclear. V was clipped by 6 bases and J by 5 bases, with 19 bases between them. The germline V gene has CDR1 MNHEY and CDR2 SVGAGI. The CDR3 has 15 amino acids. The CDR3 coding sequence is TGTGCCAGCAGCCCCCAAGAGGGAGGGTGGACTGAAGCTTTCTTT. The encoded protein is CASSPQEGGWTEAFF.

DNA of the CDR3: TGTGCCAGCTCACCTGGACAGGGACCTGGCTACACCTTC. This sequence encodes CASSPGQGPGYTF. The rearrangement joins TRBV18 to TRBJ1-2; 8 nucleotides align to TRBD1. The CDR3 runs 13 residues. The V segment lost 3 bases and the J segment 7 bases; nucleotides outside the gene matches: 4. CDR1 KGHSH and CDR2 LQKENI come from the germline V gene.

This clone was recorded a few times. This sequence joins TRBV25-1 and TRBJ1-4, with D possibly TRBD1 on 5 matching bases. The V gene lost 8 bases and the J gene lost 0 bases, with 16 bases spanning the gap. CDR1 and CDR2 from the germline V gene are MGHDK and SYGVNS. This CDR3 contains 16 residues. The CDR3 sequence: CASGATTGATNEKLFF. Written as DNA, the CDR3 is TGTGCCAGCGGGGCTACCACAGGTGCAACTAATGAAAAACTGTTTTTT.

V gene TRBV15 combines with J gene TRBJ1-2; D might be TRBD1 (6 bases). Germline loops: CDR1 LNHNV, CDR2 YYDKDF (reference sequence). The CDR3 extends over 14 amino acids. Trimming shortened V by 1 base and J by 7 bases, and 13 bases separated the two germline ends. The CDR3 is CATSRGQVLLGYTF. The CDR3 bases are TGTGCCACCAGCAGAGGACAGGTCCTCCTTGGCTACACCTTC. Filled out from reference TRBV15 and TRBJ1-2, the complete variable domain reads DAMVIQNPRYQVTQFGKPVTLSCSQTLNHNVMYWYQQKSSQAPKLLFHYYDKDFNNEADTPDNFQSRRPNTSFCFLDIRSPGLGDTAMYLCATSRGQVLLGYTFGSGTRLTVV.

J is TRBJ2-1 and V is TRBV6-4; 9 nucleotides agree with TRBD1. V trimming: 0 bases; J trimming: 4 bases; junction bases outside the gene matches: 4. Germline V gives CDR1 MRHNA, CDR2 SNTAGT. This CDR3 spans 16 amino acids. For the CDR3, the DNA is TGTGCCAGCAGTGACTCGGGGGACAGGGCTTACAATGAGCAGTTCTTC. Its protein is CASSDSGDRAYNEQFF.

The V call is TRBV19, the J call TRBJ2-2; the match to TRBD1 covers 11 bases. V was pared by 3 bases and J by 5 bases, with 5 bases of the junction left unmatched. There are 16 residues in the CDR3. CDR1 is LNHDA, CDR2 SQIVND, per germline (reference sequence). The CDR3 spells CASSIWTGGKTGELFF. For the CDR3, the DNA is TGTGCCAGTAGTATTTGGACAGGGGGCAAGACCGGGGAGCTGTTTTTT.